These T cell receptor beta chains were read from a single sample in a study of T-cell reconstitution after alpha-beta-depleted transplantation in children. MiXCR, applied by TCRdb to the PCR reads, yields one record per CDR3 protein. The sample consists of 240,000 or so distinct CDR3 sequences, around 7.5% of them appearing once. This specimen was PBMCs, mostly from graft donor cells, taken 180 days after TCRalphabeta/CD19-depleted stem cell transplant. The receptor source for this set is a male patient younger than 18 who had a stem cell transplant for acute lymphoblastic leukemia, so the T cells may come from the graft donor. Both conserved end residues are trimmed from each CDR3. A D gene is named only where the DNA matches it firmly.

>TRBJ2-5|TRBV12-3/TRBV12-4|TRBD1
ASSLARQNRGEETQY
>TRBJ1-6|TRBV15|NA
ATSRDYQKINNSPLH
>TRBJ1-3|TRBV12-3/TRBV12-4|NA
ASSRTGGNTIY
>TRBJ1-1|TRBV21-1|NA
ASIQGGGNTEAF
>TRBJ2-1|TRBV7-6|TRBD2
ASSLRLALSYNEQF
>TRBJ1-4|TRBV5-1|NA
ASSLGENLIPFTEKLF
>TRBJ1-4|TRBV6-5|NA
ASSSTSTNEKLF
>TRBJ1-3|TRBV20-1|TRBD1
SASPGQGFSGNTIY
>TRBJ2-1|TRBV4-3|NA
ASSQDLVSSYNEQF
>TRBJ1-1|TRBV20-1|NA
SATPWEWNTEAF
>TRBJ2-7|TRBV6-5|TRBD1
ASSYGDRSSYEQY
>TRBJ2-1|TRBV7-2|NA
ASSPQGILTYNEQF
>TRBJ2-5|TRBV7-9|NA
ASSLPPTEETQY
>TRBJ2-2|TRBV6-5|TRBD1
ASSYADRGRVF
>TRBJ2-7|TRBV7-2|NA
ASSINPRGYEQY
>TRBJ2-7|TRBV18|TRBD1
ASSLGTGGSEQY
>TRBJ2-3|TRBV28|NA
ATTGGGVGTDTQY
>TRBJ1-2|TRBV6-5|NA
ASSSPGRGEYGYT
>TRBJ2-7|TRBV29-1|NA
SVGGPRGYEQY
>TRBJ2-2|TRBV10-3|TRBD1
AISATGDGGELF
>TRBJ2-5|TRBV9|NA
ASSMGKETQY
>TRBJ1-1|TRBV29-1|TRBD1
SASLQGWGNTEAF
>TRBJ2-3|TRBV10-3|NA
AISAGYTDTQY
>TRBJ1-1|TRBV4-3|NA
ASSQEWGGEETEAF
>TRBJ1-1|TRBV7-6|NA
ASSLGTRNTEAF
>TRBJ2-7|TRBV3-1|NA
ATCHPDRNNRGSSYEQY
>TRBJ2-1|TRBV27|TRBD2
ASSFFSGRALNEQF
>TRBJ2-4|TRBV5-8|TRBD1
ASSPTGWTGEKNNQY
>TRBJ2-3|TRBV6-1|TRBD1
ASSDRQGVDTQY
>TRBJ2-2|TRBV6-2/TRBV6-3|TRBD1
ASGGQGSTGELF
>TRBJ2-7|TRBV20-1|TRBD2
SAIRGGAYEQY
>TRBJ2-2|TRBV5-5|NA
ASSFGVRGELF
>TRBJ1-5|TRBV27|NA
ASSLRSGGGHQPQH
>TRBJ2-4|TRBV6-5|NA
ASSYWGVEAKNIQY
>TRBJ2-3|TRBV6-6|NA
ASNPGYTDTQY
>TRBJ2-5|TRBV15|TRBD1
ATSNDDREETQY
>TRBJ1-5|TRBV6-5|TRBD1
ASSNDRGSNQPQH
>TRBJ2-1|TRBV28|TRBD2
ASSFGTSGKQF
>TRBJ2-7|TRBV20-1|TRBD1
SVTRPWDRRTYEQY
>TRBJ1-2|TRBV9|NA
ASSVEAGRSYGYT
>TRBJ1-2|TRBV29-1|NA
SVERGEYT